These T cell receptor beta chains were read from a single sample in a study of T cells after yellow fever vaccination. Via MiXCR, TCRdb re-called the 5' RACE reads, giving one row per CDR3 protein. Among around 500,000 distinct CDR3 sequences, about a fifth were seen once, and the ten largest hold approximately 15%. The sample was PBMCs, taken roughly 20 days after the first yellow fever vaccination. These receptors all stem from a man younger than 35 who received the YFV17D yellow fever vaccine. Each CDR3 is given with its conserved first and last residue. The D gene is left open where the match is weak. Size values are once, few and many counts, or a class for expanded clones, and some rows have none.

j_call | clone_size | v_call | d_call | cdr3_aa | cdr3_nt
TRBJ2-1 | - | TRBV3-1 | - | CASSLKPGEYNEQFF | TGTGCCAGCAGCCTCAAGCCCGGGGAGTACAATGAGCAGTTCTTC
TRBJ2-5 | - | TRBV2 | - | CASSPLGMRGETQYF | TGTGCCAGCAGTCCCCTCGGGATGCGGGGAGAGACCCAGTACTTC
TRBJ2-3 | - | TRBV20-1 | TRBD2 | CSAAWDYYTDTQYF | TGCAGTGCTGCTTGGGACTATTACACAGATACGCAGTATTTT
TRBJ1-1 | few | TRBV6-1 | TRBD1 | CATIPRDRTNTEAFF | TGTGCCACCATTCCCCGGGACAGGACGAACACTGAAGCTTTCTTT
TRBJ1-3 | few | TRBV6-5 | TRBD1 | CASSSTRDRLSGNTIYF | TGTGCCAGCAGTTCCACAAGGGACAGACTTTCTGGAAACACCATATATTTT
TRBJ2-2 | - | TRBV7-8 | - | CASSEPSNTGELFF | TGTGCCAGCAGCGAGCCTTCGAACACCGGGGAGCTGTTTTTT
TRBJ2-3 | - | TRBV12-3/TRBV12-4 | - | CASSFRRSTDTQYF | TGTGCCAGCAGTTTTAGGCGCAGCACAGATACGCAGTATTTT
TRBJ2-4 | - | TRBV5-8 | TRBD2 | CASSLELAGNIQYF | TGTGCCAGCAGCTTAGAACTAGCGGGAAACATTCAGTACTTC
TRBJ1-1 | - | TRBV6-5 | - | CASSYSNRLNTEAFF | TGTGCCAGCAGTTACTCGAACCGGTTGAACACTGAAGCTTTCTTT
TRBJ2-5 | many | TRBV7-7 | - | CASSPVQETQYF | TGTGCCAGCAGCCCGGTCCAAGAGACCCAGTACTTC
TRBJ2-1 | - | TRBV20-1 | TRBD1 | CSARDLGGTGYNEQFF | TGCAGTGCTAGAGATCTTGGGGGGACAGGGTACAATGAGCAGTTCTTC
TRBJ2-1 | - | TRBV7-9 | TRBD2 | CASSKVGLRTVNNEQFF | TGTGCCAGCAGCAAAGTGGGACTAAGGACCGTGAACAATGAGCAGTTCTTC
TRBJ2-3 | - | TRBV12-3/TRBV12-4 | - | CASSLPPRQYF | TGTGCCAGCAGTTTACCCCCACGGCAGTATTTT
TRBJ2-6 | - | TRBV5-1 | - | CASRLRSGANVLTF | TGCGCCAGCAGATTGAGGTCCGGGGCCAACGTCCTGACTTTC
TRBJ1-1 | few | TRBV6-5 | - | CASSYSRTSLTEAFF | TGTGCCAGCAGTTACTCGAGAACGAGTTTGACTGAAGCTTTCTTT
TRBJ2-1 | - | TRBV6-5 | TRBD2 | CASSYLGRGSEQFF | TGTGCCAGCAGTTACTTGGGGAGGGGAAGTGAGCAGTTCTTC
TRBJ2-4 | - | TRBV12-3/TRBV12-4 | - | CASSVGGLGNIQYF | TGTGCCAGCAGTGTCGGGGGGCTAGGAAACATTCAGTACTTC
TRBJ1-3 | few | TRBV12-3/TRBV12-4 | - | CASSHTGNSGNTIYF | TGTGCCAGCAGCCATACAGGGAACTCTGGAAACACCATATATTTT
TRBJ1-1 | - | TRBV6-6 | TRBD1 | CASSSTGGAEAFF | TGTGCCAGCAGCTCCACAGGGGGCGCGGAAGCTTTCTTT
TRBJ1-1 | - | TRBV9 | - | CASSGETVNTEAFF | TGTGCCAGCAGCGGAGAGACAGTGAACACTGAAGCTTTCTTT
TRBJ2-3 | few | TRBV27 | - | CASSLYDVHRSDTQYF | TGTGCCAGCAGTTTATACGACGTCCATAGGTCAGATACGCAGTATTTT
TRBJ2-3 | few | TRBV6-5 | TRBD1 | CASSYFAGGADTQYF | TGTGCCAGCAGTTACTTTGCAGGGGGCGCAGATACGCAGTATTTT
TRBJ2-1 | - | TRBV9 | - | CASSVRELDEQFF | TGTGCCAGCAGCGTACGAGAGCTAGATGAGCAGTTCTTC
TRBJ2-4 | - | TRBV6-5 | - | CASSGRGIQYF | TGTGCCAGCAGCGGACGTGGCATTCAGTACTTC
TRBJ1-5 | few | TRBV4-3 | - | CASSHALVGQPQHF | TGCGCCAGCAGCCATGCCTTGGTAGGCCAGCCCCAGCATTTT
TRBJ1-2 | - | TRBV6-2/TRBV6-3 | - | CASTLPSGDYGYTF | TGTGCCAGCACCCTTCCAAGTGGGGACTATGGCTACACCTTC